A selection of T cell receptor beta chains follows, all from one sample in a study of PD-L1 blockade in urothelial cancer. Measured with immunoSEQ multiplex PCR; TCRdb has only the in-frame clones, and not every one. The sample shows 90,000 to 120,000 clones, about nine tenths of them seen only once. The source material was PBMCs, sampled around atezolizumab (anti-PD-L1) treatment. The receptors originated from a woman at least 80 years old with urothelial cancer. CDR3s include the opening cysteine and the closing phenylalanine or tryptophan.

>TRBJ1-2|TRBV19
CASSIRDREYGYTF
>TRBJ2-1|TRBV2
CASSDAGAVYNEQFF
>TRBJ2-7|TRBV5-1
CASSSLLQADYEQYF
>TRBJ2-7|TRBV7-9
CASSLSYEQYF
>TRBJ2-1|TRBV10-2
CASSENAGGPGNEQFF
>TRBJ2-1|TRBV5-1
CASTLNGGNEQFF
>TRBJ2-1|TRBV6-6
CASSYVQLREGNEQFF
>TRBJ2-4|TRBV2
CASSEWGGFIF
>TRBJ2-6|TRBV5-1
CASSGRTGGYSGANVLTF
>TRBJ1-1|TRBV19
CASRGPGQGSEAFF
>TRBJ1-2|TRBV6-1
CATTRRGQDYGYTF
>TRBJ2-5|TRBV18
CASSPPSLGTHQTQYF
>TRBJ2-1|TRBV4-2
CASSQEGTSGHYNEQFF
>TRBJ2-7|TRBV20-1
CSARSYEQYF
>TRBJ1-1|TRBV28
CAIGAGMNTEAFF
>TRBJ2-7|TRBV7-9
CASSTGAGGYEQYF
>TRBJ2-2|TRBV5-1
CASSLAQGATGELFF
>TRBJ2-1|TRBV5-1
CASSLATGLADHEQFF
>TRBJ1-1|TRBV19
CASSMEGITEAFF
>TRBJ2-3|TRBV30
CAWSRLAGVADTQYF
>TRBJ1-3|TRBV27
CASSANLGNTIYF
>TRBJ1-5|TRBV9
CASSSGQGLNNQPQHF
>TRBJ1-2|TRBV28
CASSADRALYGYTF
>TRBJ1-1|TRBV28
CASSSVNTEAFF
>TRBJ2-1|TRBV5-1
CASSFGGTSGPNEQFF
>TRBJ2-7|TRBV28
CASRTGAYEQYF
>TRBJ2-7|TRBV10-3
CAISVRDRVHEQYF
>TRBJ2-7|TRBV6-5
CASSRQGIPYEQYF
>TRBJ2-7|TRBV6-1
CASSSSGGSLEQYF
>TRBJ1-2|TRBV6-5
CASTKAGQGSYTF
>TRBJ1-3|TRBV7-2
CASSSPGSRNTIYF
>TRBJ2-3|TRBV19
CASSTSGGTDTQYF
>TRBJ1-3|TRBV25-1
CASSEEGFGNTIYF
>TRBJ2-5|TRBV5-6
CASSPPPGVPQETQYF
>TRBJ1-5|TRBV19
CASTTGGSNQPQHF
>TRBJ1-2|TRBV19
CASSPLGQGARHGYTF
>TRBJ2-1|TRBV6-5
CASSSQSGSYNEQFF
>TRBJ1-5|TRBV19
CASRLQGAVNQPQHF
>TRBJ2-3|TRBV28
CASRLTSGRSDTQYF
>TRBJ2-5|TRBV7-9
CASSLASGARETQYF
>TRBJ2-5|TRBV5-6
CASSLGGGAQETQYF
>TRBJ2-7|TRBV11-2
CASSRTGVLASYEQYF
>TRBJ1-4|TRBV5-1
CASSLDRGQEKLFF
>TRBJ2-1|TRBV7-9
CATKRGSGEQQFF
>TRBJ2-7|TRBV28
CATGTGYEQYF
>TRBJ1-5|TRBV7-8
CASSLVSDSNQPQHF
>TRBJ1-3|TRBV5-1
CASSLGTGSGNTIYF
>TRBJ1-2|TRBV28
CASSSTGSWPYGYTF
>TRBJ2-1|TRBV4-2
CASSLTSGGIDEQFF
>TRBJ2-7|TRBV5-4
CASSLGQGSYEQYF
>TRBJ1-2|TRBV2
CASRQDTSNYGYTF